This paragraph reports one T cell receptor (beta chain). Per the germline V gene, CDR1 is SGHTA and CDR2 is FQGNSA. J gave up 7 bases and V 8 bases, and 8 bases lay outside the gene matches. The CDR3 runs to 15 residues. The authors ran a second PCR of roughly 6 to 12 cycles using a sample-barcoded 5' primer and a J-beta primer mix. Via MiXCR, TCRdb re-called the 5' RACE reads, giving one row per CDR3 protein. The sample lists approximately 800,000 distinct CDR3 sequences, approximately 67% occurring once. The data derive from a study of blood T cells in healthy people across ages. The source is a man aged 25 to 40 in good health. The chain joins TRBV7-2 to TRBJ2-1; 13 bases align to TRBD2. Sequencing was performed on blood. The DNA for the CDR3 is TGTGCCAGCGGCTCTGGACTAGCGGGGGCAAATGAGCAGTTCTTC. It is translated as CASGSGLAGANEQFF.